Included here is one TCR beta chain sequence, with context. Its target antigen remains unknown. Per-base qualities were not stored, and no clone one base away is much larger. The method behind the library was the immunoSEQ multiplex PCR assay. A mixture of 60 forward primers for TCR Vbeta segments and 13 reverse primers for TCR Jbeta segments was used in the multiplex PCR. The CDR3 region of rearranged TCR beta genes was amplified from genomic DNA with a multiplex PCR assay. On the Illumina HiSeq System, the amplified TCR beta libraries were sequenced as 87-base-pair reads. The authors' analysis ran thus. A later analysis counted tens of millions of unique TCR beta chains across the 550 to 750 repertoires, and roughly 9.9 million of these chains were shared by at least two donors. Raw reads were error-corrected and collapsed into unique sequences with a nearest-neighbor algorithm that merged closely related sequences to remove PCR and sequencing errors. To assign V, D and J gene segments, CDR3 sequences were aligned to IMGT reference sequences. Each retained sequence needed at least a six-nucleotide match to both a V gene segment and a J gene segment. Rearrangements were classified as productive when the CDR3 lacked stop codons and remained in frame with V and J, and all other rearrangements were classified as non-productive. Following IMGT convention, CDR3 was defined as the stretch from the second conserved V-encoded cysteine to the conserved J-encoded phenylalanine. The earlier analysis of about 560 of the donors excluded any sequence lacking an unambiguous match to a single V gene segment. An earlier analysis of around 600 of the donors classified V segments as functional when productive rearrangements were above 56.7% and as segregating when the standard deviation between donors was above 5%. A statistical classification framework was built for diagnosing cytomegalovirus status from the catalog of TCR beta chain sequences. V and J gene assignment, in a later analysis, came from comparing TCR nucleotide sequences with IMGT/GENE-DB human TR gene sequences. The TCRdist pipeline was used in a later analysis to assign CDR3 sequences and most-parsimonious VDJ recombination scenarios. In a later analysis, each TCR beta chain was defined by its CDR3 amino acid sequence together with its V-gene family, and reads without a unique V-gene family were excluded. To address suspected cross-contamination and a sequencing artifact, a later analysis removed a few hundred highly shared, low-generation-probability nucleotide sequences. In a later analysis, a clonal expansion index was calculated for each public chain from normalized within-repertoire ranks of inferred template counts. A later analysis computed generation probabilities with a VDJ recombination model fitted to out-of-frame rearrangements, and checked the results against IGoR. In a later analysis, hypergeometric tests were used to score TCR-TCR, TCR-HLA and TCR-CMV co-occurrence, with a repertoire-size bias correction applied to TCR pairs. False discovery rates were estimated in a later analysis by permuting HLA or CMV assignments 20 times. In a later analysis, co-occurring TCRs were grouped using DBSCAN, and TCRdist sequence similarity was added for clustering within HLA-allele-positive subsets. Repertoires with fewer than 30,000 or more than 120,000 public chains, plus five repertoires with anomalous nucleotide sharing, were excluded from co-occurrence clustering. The clones in this table, taken by TCRdb from immuneACCESS, are in-frame only. Not every clone is retained; where verified, under half of the shortfall comes from an unresolved V gene, and the cause of the rest is unknown. V and J calls plus clone size are reproduced from that table; the DNA served to infer D and trimming. This sample is represented by 150,000 or so clones; 60% to 80% of them were singletons. About 4.7% of the sample is taken by the ten largest.

The data were taken from a study of cytomegalovirus exposure and HLA in healthy donors (dated by TCRdb to the late 2010s). For the wider study: In an earlier analysis of fewer than 750 of the donors, approximately 260 Gb of sequence data and 90 million to 130 million unique TCR beta sequences from roughly 200 million T cells were reported. Roughly 310 gigabases of sequencing data and approximately 85 million unique TCR sequences were included in an early release covering several hundred HLA-typed donors. Of the roughly 390 genotyped donors, over 65% fell in the genetic ancestry cluster associated with self-reported Caucasian donors. The study was designed to test whether signatures of past pathogen exposure could be identified by cataloging public T cell receptors. Using immunosequencing, the study profiled T cell repertoires from fewer than 850 subjects and related those repertoires to cytomegalovirus serostatus. In addition to the first cohort of 650 to 750 subjects, a separate validation cohort of approximately 120 different subjects was used. To predict cytomegalovirus infection status, the study brought together high-throughput TCR immunosequencing, statistical association of individual TCRs with disease status, and machine learning. A later analysis re-analyzed previously published TCR beta repertoires from about 600 donors and added high-resolution HLA genotyping to study TCR occurrence patterns. The later analysis used no new phenotypic data to find candidate immune exposures, relying instead on TCR beta sequences and their occurrence across donors. An earlier analysis of about 600 of the donors used high-throughput TCR beta sequencing to judge whether each TCR beta V gene segment behaved as functional or pseudogenic. Donor age, sex, ethnicity and CMV serostatus were compiled together with the repertoire data. In a later genetic analysis, genome-wide SNP genotypes for about 55% of the roughly 700 donors were used, and that subset was treated as a discovery cohort. Every repertoire in the discovery cohort had been generated on one and the same sequencing platform. HLA typing included class I and class II loci at four-digit resolution. Typing coverage differed by locus: A, B, C, DRB1 and DQB1 were typed in roughly 620-630 donors, DQA1 in 522, DPA1 in some 610, and DPB1 in just under 490. Four or five DR-DQ haplotypes were treated as single units for association and clustering because of strong linkage in the cohort. Across some 400 genotyped donors of the cohort, an average of approximately 220,000 unique TCR beta nucleotide sequences per donor were sequenced, and approximately 19% of those sequences were non-productive. What the study reported, not specific to this receptor: A few of the identified cytomegalovirus-associated TCR beta chains were confirmed in vitro to be specific for cytomegalovirus antigens. Most TCR sequences were observed very rarely across donors, whereas some public TCRs were present in many individuals. Because counts were too low, roughly 18 rarely observed V segments, including chromosome 9 orphons, were left out of the earlier analysis of over 550 of the donors. The classifier was reported to diagnose cytomegalovirus status with high specificity and sensitivity in both the original cohort and the validation cohort. Several of the top co-occurrence clusters appeared to be linked to parvovirus B19, influenza, CMV and Epstein-Barr virus, according to a later analysis. The study gave a list of under 200 TCR beta chains associated with cytomegalovirus. HLA typing was unavailable for some donors at each locus, so association tests used only the typed subset. A further reported finding was that TCR beta sequences accurately predicted the HLA-A and HLA-B alleles for most subjects in the first cohort. Broadly in line with IMGT annotations, most TCR beta V segments showed up in productive rearrangements about 87% or about 30% of the time in an earlier analysis of roughly 590 of the donors. In a later analysis, the rate of TCR association differed among HLA loci, with DRB1 alleles having the most associated TCRs and HLA-C alleles having the fewest. Roughly uniform sequencing depth across donors was assumed in presence/absence analyses, although this assumption may not hold. A later analysis found that HLA-associated TCR beta chains were more clonally expanded and had lower generation probabilities than equally common non-associated chains. V-gene and J-gene trimming of TCR beta chains was associated with a missense DCLRE1C variant in a later genetic analysis, and the association was replicated in an independent cohort. In a later analysis, about 17,000 TCR beta sequences were associated with specific HLA alleles at a false discovery rate of 0.05. Assigning TCR associations to individual alleles was difficult when HLA alleles, especially DR and DQ, strongly co-occurred. Compared with the approximately 670-donor mean, donors in an Asian-associated ancestry cluster had fewer N-insertions in productive TCRs, according to a later genetic analysis. The sequencing pipeline was judged likely to have produced a cluster of highly shared sequence variants as a technical artifact. According to the authors, the approach could potentially be generalized to other disease states and immunological phenotypes. Immune exposure information for the cohort was limited to CMV serostatus. Correlated functional status among segregating V segments might reflect linkage disequilibrium, but an unknown experimental factor could not be ruled out. Because the 87-base-pair reads could not distinguish some IMGT-functional V segments, including TRBV6-2 and TRBV6-3, those segments were excluded. The cohort was sequenced for TCR beta chains only, and without alpha or paired-chain data the features that could be detected were limited. A later analysis found that most CMV-associated TCR beta chains appeared HLA-restricted, with HLA associations seemingly driven largely by CMV exposure.

V loses 0 bases at its end and J loses 6 bases; junction bases beyond the gene matches: 6. Sequences SGHRS (CDR1) and YFSETQ (CDR2) are obtained from the germline V gene. The CDR3 sequence holds 15 residues, the cysteine and phenylalanine included. Just the 45-base CDR3 DNA is kept, in frame starting at base 1. The cohort was made up of around 720 healthy bone marrow donors. At the time of sampling, all cohort members were nominally healthy, though unrecorded immune exposures were likely present. The donor was CMV seropositive and was included in the group of approximately 310 seropositive cohort members. Every donor gave a peripheral blood sample, and the peripheral blood mononuclear cells from that sample were used for TCR beta sequencing. The Qiagen DNeasy Blood Extraction Kit was used to extract genomic DNA from the blood cell samples.

The receptor chain draws on TRBV5-1 and TRBJ2-1; TRBD2 fits 7 bases in the junction. The sequencing input was PBMCs. The source is a young man in good health and CMV-seropositive. CDR3 loop: CASSLVAGESNEQFF. The sequenced DNA: TGCGCCAGCAGCTTGGTTGCGGGAGAGAGCAATGAGCAGTTCTTC.